This T cell receptor (beta chain) stems from a study of somatic mutations in cytotoxic T cells in rheumatoid arthritis. Overall study findings and caveats: Levels of CD8+ T-cell clonality in rheumatoid arthritis patients were statistically indistinguishable from those seen in age-matched healthy controls, with no significant difference.

The V end lost 4 bases, the J end lost 5 bases, and 10 bases lay between the germline ends. CDR1 is SGDLS and CDR2 is YYNGEE in the germline V gene. This CDR3 has 13 residues. The investigators isolated CD4+ and CD8+ cells by positive magnetic bead selection and checked their purity by flow cytometry. Some clones are missing from TCRdb's copy, which holds only in-frame ones; the method was immunoSEQ multiplex PCR. The sample carries roughly 16,000 clones, roughly 82% recorded once. Remarks on this clone: Its antigen is not known.

What was sequenced was CD8+ T cells sorted from blood. This chain uses TRBV9 with TRBJ2-1, with D possibly TRBD2 on 5 matching bases. This clonotype was obtained from a woman between 45 and 65 years old with rheumatoid arthritis. CDR3 residues: CASSTSRDNEQFF. The CDR3 DNA follows: TGTGCCAGCAGCACCTCGCGGGACAATGAGCAGTTCTTC.